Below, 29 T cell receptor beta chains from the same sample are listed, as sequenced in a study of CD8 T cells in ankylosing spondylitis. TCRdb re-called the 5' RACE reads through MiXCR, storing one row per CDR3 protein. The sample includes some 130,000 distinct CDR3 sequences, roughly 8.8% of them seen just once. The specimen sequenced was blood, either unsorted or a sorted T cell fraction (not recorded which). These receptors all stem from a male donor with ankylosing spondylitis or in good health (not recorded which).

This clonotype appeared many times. DNA of the CDR3: TGCGCCAGCAGCTTGAGGGCAACGGGACAGTTTATTAACTCCTACAATGAGCAGTTCTTC. Protein sequence: CASSLRATGQFINSYNEQFF. This chain connects TRBV5-1 to TRBJ2-1; 7 positions match TRBD1. Germline V gene lookup returns CDR1 SGHRS and CDR2 YFSETQ. The CDR3 covers 20 residues. The V segment lost 1 base and the J segment 0 bases; nucleotides outside the gene matches: 16. Full variable domain (missing parts from reference TRBV5-1 and TRBJ2-1): KAGVTQTPRYLIKTRGQQVTLSCSPISGHRSVSWYQQTPGQGLQFLFEYFSETQRNKGNFPGRFSGRQFSNSRSEMNVSTLELGDSALYLCASSLRATGQFINSYNEQFFGPGTRLTVL.

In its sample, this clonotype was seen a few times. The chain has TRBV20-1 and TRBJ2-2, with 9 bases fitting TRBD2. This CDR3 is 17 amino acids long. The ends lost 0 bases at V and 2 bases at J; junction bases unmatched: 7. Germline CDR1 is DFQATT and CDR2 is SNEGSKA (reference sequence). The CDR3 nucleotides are TGCAGTGCTAGAGACTTTCGACTAGCGGCCAACACCGGGGAGCTGTTTTTT. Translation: CSARDFRLAANTGELFF.

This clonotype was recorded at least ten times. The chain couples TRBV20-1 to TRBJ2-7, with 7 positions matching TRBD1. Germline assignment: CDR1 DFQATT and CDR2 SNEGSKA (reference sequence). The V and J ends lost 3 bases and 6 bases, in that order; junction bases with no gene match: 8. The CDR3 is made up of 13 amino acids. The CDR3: CSASVTGSGEQYF. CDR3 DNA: TGCAGTGCTAGTGTGACAGGGTCGGGCGAGCAGTACTTC.

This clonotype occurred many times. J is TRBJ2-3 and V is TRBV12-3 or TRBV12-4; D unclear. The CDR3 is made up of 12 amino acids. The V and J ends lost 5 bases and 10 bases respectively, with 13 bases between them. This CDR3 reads CASSTGSRAQYF. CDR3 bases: TGTGCCAGCAGTACCGGATCGCGAGCGCAGTATTTT.

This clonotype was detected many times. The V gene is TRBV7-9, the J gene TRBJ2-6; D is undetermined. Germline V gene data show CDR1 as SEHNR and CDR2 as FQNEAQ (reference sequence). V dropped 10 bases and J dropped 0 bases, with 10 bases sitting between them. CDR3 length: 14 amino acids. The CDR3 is CATDPSSGANVLTF. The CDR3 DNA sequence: TGTGCCACCGACCCAAGCTCTGGGGCCAACGTCCTGACTTTC.

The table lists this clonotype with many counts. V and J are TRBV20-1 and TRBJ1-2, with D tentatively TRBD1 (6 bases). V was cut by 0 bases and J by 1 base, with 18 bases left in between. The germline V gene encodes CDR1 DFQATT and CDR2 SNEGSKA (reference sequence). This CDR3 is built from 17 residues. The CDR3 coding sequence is TGCAGTGCTAGAGATCTGCTTAGGGGGTTTCTTAACTATGGCTACACCTTC. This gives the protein CSARDLLRGFLNYGYTF.

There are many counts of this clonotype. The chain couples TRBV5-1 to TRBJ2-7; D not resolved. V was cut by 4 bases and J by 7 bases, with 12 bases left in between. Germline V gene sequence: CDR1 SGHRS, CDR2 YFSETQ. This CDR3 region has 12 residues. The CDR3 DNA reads TGCGCCAGCAGCCTTACCAGCAAGGAGCAGTACTTC. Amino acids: CASSLTSKEQYF.

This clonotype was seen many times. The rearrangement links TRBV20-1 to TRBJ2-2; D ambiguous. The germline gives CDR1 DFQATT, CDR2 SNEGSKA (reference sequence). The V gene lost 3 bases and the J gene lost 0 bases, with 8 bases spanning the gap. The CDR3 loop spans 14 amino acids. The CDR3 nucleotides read TGCAGTGCTAGGGCCGGTACGAACACCGGGGAGCTGTTTTTT. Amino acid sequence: CSARAGTNTGELFF.

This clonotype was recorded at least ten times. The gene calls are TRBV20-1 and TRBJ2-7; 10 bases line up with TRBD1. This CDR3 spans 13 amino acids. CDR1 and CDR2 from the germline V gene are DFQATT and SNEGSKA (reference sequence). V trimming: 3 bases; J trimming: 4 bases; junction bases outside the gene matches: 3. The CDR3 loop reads CSARTGGKYEQYF. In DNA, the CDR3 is TGCAGTGCTAGGACAGGGGGCAAATACGAGCAGTACTTC.

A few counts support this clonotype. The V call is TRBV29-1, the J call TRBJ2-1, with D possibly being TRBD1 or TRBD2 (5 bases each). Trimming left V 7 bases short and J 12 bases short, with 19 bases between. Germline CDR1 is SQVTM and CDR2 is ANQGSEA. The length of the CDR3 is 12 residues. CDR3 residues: CSGGGTGTGQFF. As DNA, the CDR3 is TGCAGCGGTGGGGGTACTGGGACGGGGCAGTTCTTC.

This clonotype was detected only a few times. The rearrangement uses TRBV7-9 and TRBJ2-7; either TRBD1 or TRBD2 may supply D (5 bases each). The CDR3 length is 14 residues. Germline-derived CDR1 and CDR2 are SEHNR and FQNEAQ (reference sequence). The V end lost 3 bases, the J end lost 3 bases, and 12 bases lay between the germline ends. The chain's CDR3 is CASSLTGANYEQYF. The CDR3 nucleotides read TGTGCCAGCAGCTTGACCGGGGCGAACTACGAGCAGTACTTC.

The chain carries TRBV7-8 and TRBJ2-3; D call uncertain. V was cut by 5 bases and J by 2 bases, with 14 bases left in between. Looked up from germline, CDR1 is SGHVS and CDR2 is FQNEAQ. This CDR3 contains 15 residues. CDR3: CASSAWTVHTDTQYF. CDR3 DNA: TGTGCCAGCAGCGCCTGGACGGTTCACACAGATACGCAGTATTTT.

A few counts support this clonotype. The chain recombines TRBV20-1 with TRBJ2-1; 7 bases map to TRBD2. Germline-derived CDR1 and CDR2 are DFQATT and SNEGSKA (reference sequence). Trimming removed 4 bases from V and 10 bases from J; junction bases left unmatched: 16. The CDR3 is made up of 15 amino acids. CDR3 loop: CSAMGPGTTPTEQFF. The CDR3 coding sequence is TGCAGTGCTATGGGCCCCGGGACTACTCCAACAGAGCAGTTCTTC.

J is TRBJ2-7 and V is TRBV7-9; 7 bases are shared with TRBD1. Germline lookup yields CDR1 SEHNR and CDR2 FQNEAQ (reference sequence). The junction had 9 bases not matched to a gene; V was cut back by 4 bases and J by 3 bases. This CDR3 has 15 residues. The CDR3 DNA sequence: TGTGCCAGCAGCTCAAGGGGGCAGGGTGTCTACGAGCAGTACTTC. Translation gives CASSSRGQGVYEQYF.

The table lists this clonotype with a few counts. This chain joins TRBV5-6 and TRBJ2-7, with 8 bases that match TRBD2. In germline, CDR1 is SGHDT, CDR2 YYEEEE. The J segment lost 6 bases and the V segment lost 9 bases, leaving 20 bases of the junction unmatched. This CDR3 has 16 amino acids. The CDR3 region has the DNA TGTGCCACCAGGAGATCTGGGGGACTAGTCACAAGCGAGCAGTACTTC. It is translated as CATRRSGGLVTSEQYF.

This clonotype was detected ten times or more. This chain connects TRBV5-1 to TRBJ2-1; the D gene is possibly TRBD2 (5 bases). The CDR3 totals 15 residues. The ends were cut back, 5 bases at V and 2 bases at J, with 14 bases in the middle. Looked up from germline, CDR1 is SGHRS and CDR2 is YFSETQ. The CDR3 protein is CASSSVAIAYNEQFF. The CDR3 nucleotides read TGCGCCAGCAGTTCAGTAGCGATTGCCTACAATGAGCAGTTCTTC.

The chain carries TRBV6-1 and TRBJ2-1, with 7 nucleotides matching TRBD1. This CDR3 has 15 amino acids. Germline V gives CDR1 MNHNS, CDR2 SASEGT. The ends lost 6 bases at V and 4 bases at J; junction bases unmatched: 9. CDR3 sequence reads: CASSKPGQQYNEQFF. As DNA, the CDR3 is TGTGCCAGCAGCAAACCGGGACAGCAATACAATGAGCAGTTCTTC.

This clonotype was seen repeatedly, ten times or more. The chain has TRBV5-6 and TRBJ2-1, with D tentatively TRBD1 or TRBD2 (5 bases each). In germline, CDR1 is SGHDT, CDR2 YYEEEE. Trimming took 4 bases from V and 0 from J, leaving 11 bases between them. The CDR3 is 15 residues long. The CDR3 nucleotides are TGTGCCAGCAGCGAGGACACTAGCTCCTACAATGAGCAGTTCTTC. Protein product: CASSEDTSSYNEQFF.

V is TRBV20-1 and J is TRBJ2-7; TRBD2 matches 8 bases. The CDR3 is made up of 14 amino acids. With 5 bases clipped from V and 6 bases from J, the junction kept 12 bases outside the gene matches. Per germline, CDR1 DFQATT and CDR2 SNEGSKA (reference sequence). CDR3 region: CSAYSGGRSREQYF. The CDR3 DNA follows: TGCAGTGCTTACTCGGGAGGGAGGTCACGCGAGCAGTACTTC.

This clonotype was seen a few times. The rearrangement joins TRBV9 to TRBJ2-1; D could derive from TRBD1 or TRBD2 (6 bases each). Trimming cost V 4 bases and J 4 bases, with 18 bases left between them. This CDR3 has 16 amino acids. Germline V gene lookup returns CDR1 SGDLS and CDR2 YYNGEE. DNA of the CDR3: TGTGCCAGCAGCCATGTAGGGGGGAGGCTGTACAATGAGCAGTTCTTC. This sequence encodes CASSHVGGRLYNEQFF.

As DNA, the CDR3 is TGTGCCAGCAGCACCGGGACTCAAGCTCGGGAGACCCAGTACTTC. This codes for CASSTGTQARETQYF. The chain has TRBV5-5 and TRBJ2-5, with a possible D match to TRBD2 (6 bases). Germline CDR1 SGHKS, CDR2 YYEKEE (reference sequence). The CDR3 runs to 15 residues. With 4 bases removed from V and 5 bases from J, the gap between germline ends came to 18 bases. Together with reference TRBV5-5 and TRBJ2-5, the CDR3 gives the full variable domain: DAGVTQSPTHLIKTRGQQVTLRCSPISGHKSVSWYQQVLGQGPQFIFQYYEKEERGRGNFPDRFSARQFPNYSSELNVNALLLGDSALYLCASSTGTQARETQYFGPGTRLLVL.

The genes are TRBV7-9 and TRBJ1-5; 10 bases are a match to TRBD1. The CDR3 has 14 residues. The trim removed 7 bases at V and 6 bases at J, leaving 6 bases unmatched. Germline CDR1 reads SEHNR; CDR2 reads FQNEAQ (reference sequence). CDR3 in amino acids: CASTTGGIAQPQHF. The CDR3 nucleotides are TGTGCCAGCACGACAGGGGGCATAGCTCAGCCCCAGCATTTT. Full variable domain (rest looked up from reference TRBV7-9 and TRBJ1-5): DTGVSQNPRHKITKRGQNVTFRCDPISEHNRLYWYRQTLGQGPEFLTYFQNEAQLEKSRLLSDRFSAERPKGSFSTLEIQRTEQGDSAMYLCASTTGGIAQPQHFGDGTRLSIL.

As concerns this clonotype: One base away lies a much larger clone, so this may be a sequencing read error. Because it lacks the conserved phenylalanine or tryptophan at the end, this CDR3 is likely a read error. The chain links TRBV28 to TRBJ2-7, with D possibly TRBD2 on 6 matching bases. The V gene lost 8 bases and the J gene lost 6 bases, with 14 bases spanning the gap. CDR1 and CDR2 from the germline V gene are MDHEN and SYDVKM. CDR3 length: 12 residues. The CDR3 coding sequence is TGTGCCAGCGGACGGGAGAGTTCCGAGCAGTACTTG. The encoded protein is CASGRESSEQYL.

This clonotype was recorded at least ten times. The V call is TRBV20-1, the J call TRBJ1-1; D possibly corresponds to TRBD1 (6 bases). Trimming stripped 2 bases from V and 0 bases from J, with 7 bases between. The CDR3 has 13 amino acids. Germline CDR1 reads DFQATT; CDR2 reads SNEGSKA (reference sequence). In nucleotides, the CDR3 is TGCAGTGCTAGATCAGGGGTGAACACTGAAGCTTTCTTT. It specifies CSARSGVNTEAFF.

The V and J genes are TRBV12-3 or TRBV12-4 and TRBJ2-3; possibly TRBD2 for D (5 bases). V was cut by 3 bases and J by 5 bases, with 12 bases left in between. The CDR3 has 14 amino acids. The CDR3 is CASSFGVSLDTQYF. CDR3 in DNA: TGTGCCAGCAGTTTCGGGGTTTCCCTAGATACGCAGTATTTT.

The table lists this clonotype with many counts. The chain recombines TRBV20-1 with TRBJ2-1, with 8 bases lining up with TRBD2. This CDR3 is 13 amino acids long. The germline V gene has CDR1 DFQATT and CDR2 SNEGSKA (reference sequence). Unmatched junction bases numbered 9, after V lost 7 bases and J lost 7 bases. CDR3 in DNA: TGCAGTGTTACAGCGGGAGTTAGAAATGAGCAGTTCTTC. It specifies CSVTAGVRNEQFF.

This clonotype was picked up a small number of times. This CDR3 is CASRQSGTDTQYF. The CDR3 DNA follows: TGTGCCAGCAGACAATCGGGCACAGATACGCAGTATTTT. The chain is built from TRBV5-5 and TRBJ2-3; D gene uncertain. Germline-derived CDR1 and CDR2 are SGHKS and YYEKEE (reference sequence). Trimming left V 5 bases short and J 1 base short, with 8 bases between. This CDR3 spans 13 amino acids. Looking up the rest from reference TRBV5-5 and TRBJ2-3 gives the full variable domain: DAGVTQSPTHLIKTRGQQVTLRCSPISGHKSVSWYQQVLGQGPQFIFQYYEKEERGRGNFPDRFSARQFPNYSSELNVNALLLGDSALYLCASRQSGTDTQYFGPGTRLTVL.

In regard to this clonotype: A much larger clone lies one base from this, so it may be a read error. The CDR3 DNA follows: TGTGCCAGCAGTTTATCGAGGGGGCAGTTCTTC. Translated, it gives CASSLSRGQFF. The V gene is TRBV28, the J gene TRBJ2-1; D possibly matches TRBD1 or TRBD2 (5 bases each). Germline CDR1 is MDHEN and CDR2 is SYDVKM. The CDR3 has 11 amino acids. The ends were cut back, 1 base at V and 12 bases at J, with 7 bases in the middle. Full variable domain (outside the CDR3, taken from reference TRBV28 and TRBJ2-1): DVKVTQSSRYLVKRTGEKVFLECVQDMDHENMFWYRQDPGLGLRLIYFSYDVKMKEKGDIPEGYSVSREKKERFSLILESASTNQTSMYLCASSLSRGQFFGPGTRLTVL.

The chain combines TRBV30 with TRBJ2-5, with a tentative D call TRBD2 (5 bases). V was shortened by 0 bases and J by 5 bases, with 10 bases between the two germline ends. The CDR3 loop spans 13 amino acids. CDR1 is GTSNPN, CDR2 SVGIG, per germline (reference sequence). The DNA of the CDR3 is TGTGCCTGGAGTGTGGGCGGGCAGGAGACCCAGTACTTC. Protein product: CAWSVGGQETQYF.